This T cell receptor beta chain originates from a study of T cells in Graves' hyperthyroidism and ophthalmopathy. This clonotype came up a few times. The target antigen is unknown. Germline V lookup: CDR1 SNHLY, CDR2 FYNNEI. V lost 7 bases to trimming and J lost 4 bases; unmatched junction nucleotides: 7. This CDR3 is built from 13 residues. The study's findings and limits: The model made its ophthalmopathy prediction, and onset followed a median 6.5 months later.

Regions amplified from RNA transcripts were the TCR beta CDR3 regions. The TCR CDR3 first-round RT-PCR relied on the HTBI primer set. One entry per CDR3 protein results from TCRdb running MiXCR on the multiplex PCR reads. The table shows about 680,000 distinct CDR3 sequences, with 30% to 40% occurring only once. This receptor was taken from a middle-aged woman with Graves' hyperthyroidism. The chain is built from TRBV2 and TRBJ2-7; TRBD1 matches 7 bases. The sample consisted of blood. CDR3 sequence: CASMAQGYYEQYF. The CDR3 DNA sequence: TGTGCCAGCATGGCACAGGGGTATTACGAGCAGTACTTC.